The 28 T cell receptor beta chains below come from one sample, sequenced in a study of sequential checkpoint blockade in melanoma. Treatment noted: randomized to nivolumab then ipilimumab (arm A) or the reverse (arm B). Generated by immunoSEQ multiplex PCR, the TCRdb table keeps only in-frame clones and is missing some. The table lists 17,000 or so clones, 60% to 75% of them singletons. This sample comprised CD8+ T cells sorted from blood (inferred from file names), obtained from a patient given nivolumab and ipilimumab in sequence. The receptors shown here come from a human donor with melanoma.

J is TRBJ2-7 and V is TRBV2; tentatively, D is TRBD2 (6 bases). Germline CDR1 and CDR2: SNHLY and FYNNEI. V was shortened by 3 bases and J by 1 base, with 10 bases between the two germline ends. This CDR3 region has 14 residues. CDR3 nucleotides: TGTGCCAGCAGTGACGGGAGCGGGTCCTACGAGCAGTACTTC. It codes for CASSDGSGSYEQYF. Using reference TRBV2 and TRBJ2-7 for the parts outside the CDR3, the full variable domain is EPEVTQTPSHQVTQMGQEVILRCVPISNHLYFYWYRQILGQKVEFLVSFYNNEISEKSEIFDDQFSVERPDGSNFTLKIRSTKLEDSAMYFCASSDGSGSYEQYFGPGTRLTVT.

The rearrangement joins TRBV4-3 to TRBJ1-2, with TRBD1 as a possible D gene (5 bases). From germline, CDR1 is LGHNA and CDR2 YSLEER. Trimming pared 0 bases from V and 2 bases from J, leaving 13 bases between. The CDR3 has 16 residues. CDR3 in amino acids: CASSQEDQGRNYGYTF. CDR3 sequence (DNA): TGCGCCAGCAGCCAAGAGGACCAGGGTAGGAACTATGGCTACACCTTC.

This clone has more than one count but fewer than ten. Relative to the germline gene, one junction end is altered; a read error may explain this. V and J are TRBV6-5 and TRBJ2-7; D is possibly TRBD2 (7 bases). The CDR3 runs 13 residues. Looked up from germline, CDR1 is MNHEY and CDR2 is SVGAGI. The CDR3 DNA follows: TGTGCCAGCAGTTACTCGAAGGGGGGGATTCTGAGGTTC. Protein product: CASSYSKGGILRF.

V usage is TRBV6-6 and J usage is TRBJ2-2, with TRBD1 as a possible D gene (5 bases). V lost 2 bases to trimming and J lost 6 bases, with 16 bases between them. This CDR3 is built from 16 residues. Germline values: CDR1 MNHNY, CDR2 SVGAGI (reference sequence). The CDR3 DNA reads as TGTGCCAGCAGTTACAGGGGTAGATCAATGGCCGGGGAGCTGTTTTTT. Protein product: CASSYRGRSMAGELFF.

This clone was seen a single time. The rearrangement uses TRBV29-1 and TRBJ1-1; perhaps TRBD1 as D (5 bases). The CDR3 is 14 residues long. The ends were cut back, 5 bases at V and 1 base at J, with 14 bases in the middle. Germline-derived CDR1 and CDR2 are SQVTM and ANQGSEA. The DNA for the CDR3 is TGCAGCGTTTGGGTACGGGGGACGAACACTGAAGCTTTCTTT. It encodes CSVWVRGTNTEAFF.

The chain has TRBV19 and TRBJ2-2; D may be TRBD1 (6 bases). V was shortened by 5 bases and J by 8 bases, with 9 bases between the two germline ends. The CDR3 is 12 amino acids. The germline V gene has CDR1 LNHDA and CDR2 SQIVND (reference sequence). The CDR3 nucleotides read TGTGCCAGTAGTCTGGGGGCTGGGGAGCTGTTTTTT. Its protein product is CASSLGAGELFF.

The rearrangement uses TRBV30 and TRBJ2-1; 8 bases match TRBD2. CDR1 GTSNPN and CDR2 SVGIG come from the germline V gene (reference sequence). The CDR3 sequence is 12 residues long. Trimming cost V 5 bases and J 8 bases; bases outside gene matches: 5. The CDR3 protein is CAWGRGGYEQFF. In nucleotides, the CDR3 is TGTGCCTGGGGACGGGGGGGGTATGAGCAGTTCTTC.

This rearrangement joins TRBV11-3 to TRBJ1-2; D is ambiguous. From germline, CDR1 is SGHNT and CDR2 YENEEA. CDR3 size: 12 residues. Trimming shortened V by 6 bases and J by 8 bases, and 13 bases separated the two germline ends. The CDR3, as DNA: TGTGCCAGCAGTCACAGAGGGTACGGCTACACCTTC. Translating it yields CASSHRGYGYTF. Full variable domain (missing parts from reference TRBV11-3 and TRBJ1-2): EAGVVQSPRYKIIEKKQPVAFWCNPISGHNTLYWYLQNLGQGPELLIRYENEEAVDDSQLPKDRFSAERLKGVDSTLKIQPAELGDSAVYLCASSHRGYGYTFGSGTRLTVV.

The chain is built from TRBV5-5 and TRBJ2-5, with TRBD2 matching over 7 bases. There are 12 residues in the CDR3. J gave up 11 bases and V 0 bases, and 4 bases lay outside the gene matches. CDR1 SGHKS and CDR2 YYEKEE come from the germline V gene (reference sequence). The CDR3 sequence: CASSLVRREQYF. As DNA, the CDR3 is TGTGCCAGCAGCTTGGTTAGGCGGGAGCAGTACTTC.

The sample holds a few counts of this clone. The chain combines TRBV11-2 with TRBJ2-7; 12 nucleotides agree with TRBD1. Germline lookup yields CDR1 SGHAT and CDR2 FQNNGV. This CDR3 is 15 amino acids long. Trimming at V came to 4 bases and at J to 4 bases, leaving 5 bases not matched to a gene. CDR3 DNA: TGTGCCAGCAGCTCCCGGGACAGGGGGCTGTACGAGCAGTACTTC. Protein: CASSSRDRGLYEQYF.

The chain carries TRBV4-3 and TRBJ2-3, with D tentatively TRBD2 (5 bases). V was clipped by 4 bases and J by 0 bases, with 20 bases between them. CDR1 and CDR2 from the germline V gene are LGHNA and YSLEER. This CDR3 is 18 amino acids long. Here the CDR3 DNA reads TGCGCCAGCAGCCCCCACTGGGGAGCCCAACTTAGCACAGATACGCAGTATTTT. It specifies CASSPHWGAQLSTDTQYF.

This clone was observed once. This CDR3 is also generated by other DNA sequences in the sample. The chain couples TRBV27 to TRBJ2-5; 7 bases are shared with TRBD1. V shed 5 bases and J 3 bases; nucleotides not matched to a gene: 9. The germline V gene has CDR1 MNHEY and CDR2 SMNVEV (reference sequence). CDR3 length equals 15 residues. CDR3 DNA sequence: TGTGCCAGCAGTCCAGGGACAGTTCTCAAAGAGACCCAGTACTTC. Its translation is CASSPGTVLKETQYF.

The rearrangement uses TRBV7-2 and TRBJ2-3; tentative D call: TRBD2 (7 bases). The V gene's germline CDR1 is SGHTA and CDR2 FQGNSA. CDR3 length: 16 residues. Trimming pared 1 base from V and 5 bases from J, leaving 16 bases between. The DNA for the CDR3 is TGTGCCAGCAGCTTAGTCCCTGGGGGGGGCGGAGATACGCAGTATTTT. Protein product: CASSLVPGGGGDTQYF.

The CDR3 sequence is CASSLLAGGIFKSEQYF. CDR3 nucleotide sequence: TGTGCCAGCAGTTTATTGGCAGGGGGAATCTTCAAGTCCGAGCAGTACTTC. The gene calls are TRBV28 and TRBJ2-7; 7 bases agree with TRBD1. After removal of 1 base from V and 6 bases from J, the junction contained 15 bases not matched to a gene. Germline assignment: CDR1 MDHEN and CDR2 SYDVKM. This CDR3 contains 17 residues.

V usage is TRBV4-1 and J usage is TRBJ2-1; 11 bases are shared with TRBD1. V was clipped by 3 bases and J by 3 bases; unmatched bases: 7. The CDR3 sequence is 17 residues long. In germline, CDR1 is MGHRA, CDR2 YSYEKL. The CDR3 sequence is CASSQLPGQGVYNEQFF. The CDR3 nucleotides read TGCGCCAGCAGCCAGCTTCCGGGACAGGGGGTCTACAATGAGCAGTTCTTC.

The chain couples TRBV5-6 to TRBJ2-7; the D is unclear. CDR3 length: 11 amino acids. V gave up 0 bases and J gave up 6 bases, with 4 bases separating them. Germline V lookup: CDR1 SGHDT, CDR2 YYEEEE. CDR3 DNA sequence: TGTGCCAGCAGCTTGGCTAGCGAGCAGTACTTC. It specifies CASSLASEQYF.

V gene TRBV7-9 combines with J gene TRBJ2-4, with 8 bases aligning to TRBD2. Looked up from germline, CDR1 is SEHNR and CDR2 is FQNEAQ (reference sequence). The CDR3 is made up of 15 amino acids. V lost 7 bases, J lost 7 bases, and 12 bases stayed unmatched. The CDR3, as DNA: TGTGCCAGCACTACCGGGGGGGCTAGCAGGAACATTCAGTACTTC. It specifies CASTTGGASRNIQYF.

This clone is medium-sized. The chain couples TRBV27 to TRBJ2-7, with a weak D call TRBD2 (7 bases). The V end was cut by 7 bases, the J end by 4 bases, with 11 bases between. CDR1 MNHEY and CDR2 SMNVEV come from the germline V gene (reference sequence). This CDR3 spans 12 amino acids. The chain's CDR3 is CASKGEGYEQYF. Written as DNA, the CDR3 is TGTGCCAGCAAGGGGGAGGGATACGAGCAGTACTTC.

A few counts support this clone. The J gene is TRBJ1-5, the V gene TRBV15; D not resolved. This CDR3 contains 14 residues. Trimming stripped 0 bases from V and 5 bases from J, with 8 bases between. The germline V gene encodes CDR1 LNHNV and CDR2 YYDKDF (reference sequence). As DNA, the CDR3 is TGTGCCACCAGCAGAGATCCGGGTTATCAGCCCCAGCATTTT. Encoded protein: CATSRDPGYQPQHF. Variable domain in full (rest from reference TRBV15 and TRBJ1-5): DAMVIQNPRYQVTQFGKPVTLSCSQTLNHNVMYWYQQKSSQAPKLLFHYYDKDFNNEADTPDNFQSRRPNTSFCFLDIRSPGLGDTAMYLCATSRDPGYQPQHFGDGTRLSIL.

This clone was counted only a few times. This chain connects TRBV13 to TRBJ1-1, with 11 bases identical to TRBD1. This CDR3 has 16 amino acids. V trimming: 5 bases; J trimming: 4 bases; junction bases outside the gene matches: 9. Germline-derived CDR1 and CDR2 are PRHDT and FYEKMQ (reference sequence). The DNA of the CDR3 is TGTGCCAGCAGCGGGGGGACAGGGGGTATAGTCACTGAAGCTTTCTTT. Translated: CASSGGTGGIVTEAFF.

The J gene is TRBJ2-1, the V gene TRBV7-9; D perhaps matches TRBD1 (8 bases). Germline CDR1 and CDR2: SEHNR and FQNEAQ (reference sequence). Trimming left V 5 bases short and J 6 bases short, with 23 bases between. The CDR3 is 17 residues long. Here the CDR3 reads CASSGGGQGAKINEQFF. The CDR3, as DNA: TGTGCCAGCAGCGGGGGGGGCCAGGGGGCGAAGATCAATGAGCAGTTCTTC.

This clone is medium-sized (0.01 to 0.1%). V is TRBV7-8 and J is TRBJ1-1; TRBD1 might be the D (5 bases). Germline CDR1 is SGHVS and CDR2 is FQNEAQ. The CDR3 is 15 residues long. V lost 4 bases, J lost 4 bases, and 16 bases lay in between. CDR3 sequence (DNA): TGTGCCAGCAGCTCTACTTGGGGGGTTGGCACTGAAGCTTTCTTT. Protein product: CASSSTWGVGTEAFF.

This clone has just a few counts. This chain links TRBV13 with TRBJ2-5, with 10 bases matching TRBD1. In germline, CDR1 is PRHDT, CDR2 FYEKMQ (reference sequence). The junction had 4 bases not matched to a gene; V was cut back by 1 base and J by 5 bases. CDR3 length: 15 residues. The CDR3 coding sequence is TGTGCCAGCAGCTTAGCCGACAGGGGGCGTGAGACCCAGTACTTC. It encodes CASSLADRGRETQYF.

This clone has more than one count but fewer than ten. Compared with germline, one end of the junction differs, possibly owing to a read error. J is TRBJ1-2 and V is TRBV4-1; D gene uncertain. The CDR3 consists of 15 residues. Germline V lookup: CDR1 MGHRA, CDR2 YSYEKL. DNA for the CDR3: TGTGCCAGCAGCCAAGAAGAGGCAATAGGCTATGGCTACACCTTC. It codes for CASSQEEAIGYGYTF.

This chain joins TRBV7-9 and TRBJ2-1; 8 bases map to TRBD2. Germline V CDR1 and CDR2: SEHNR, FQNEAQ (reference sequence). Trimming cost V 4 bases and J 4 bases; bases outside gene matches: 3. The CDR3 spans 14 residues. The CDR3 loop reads CASSSGGIYNEQFF. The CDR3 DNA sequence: TGTGCCAGCAGCTCGGGGGGGATATACAATGAGCAGTTCTTC.

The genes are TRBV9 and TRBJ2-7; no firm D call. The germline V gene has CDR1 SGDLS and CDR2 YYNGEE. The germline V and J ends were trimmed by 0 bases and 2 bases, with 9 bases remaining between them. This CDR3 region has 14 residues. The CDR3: CASSVGPGPYEQYF. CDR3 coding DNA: TGTGCCAGCAGCGTAGGCCCTGGCCCCTACGAGCAGTACTTC.

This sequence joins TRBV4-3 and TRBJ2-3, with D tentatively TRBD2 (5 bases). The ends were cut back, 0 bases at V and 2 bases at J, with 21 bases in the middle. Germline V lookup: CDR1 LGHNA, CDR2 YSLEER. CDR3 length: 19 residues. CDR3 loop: CASSQEVVGLAVSTDTQYF. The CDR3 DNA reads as TGCGCCAGCAGCCAAGAGGTGGTCGGGCTAGCCGTTTCCACAGATACGCAGTATTTT.

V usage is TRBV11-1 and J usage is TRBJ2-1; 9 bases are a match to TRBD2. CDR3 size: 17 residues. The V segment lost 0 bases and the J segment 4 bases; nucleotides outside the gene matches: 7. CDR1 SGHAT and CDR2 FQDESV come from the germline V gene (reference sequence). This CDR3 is CASSLARGAGGYNEQFF. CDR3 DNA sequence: TGTGCCAGCAGCTTAGCCCGGGGAGCGGGGGGTTACAATGAGCAGTTCTTC.